This T cell receptor (beta chain) was documented in a study of T-cell memory formation after mild COVID-19. The wider study: Each donor largely had its own TCR clusters.

Sample barcodes and UMIs were carried by the TCR alpha and TCR beta cDNA libraries that 5'RACE generated with constant-segment primers. TCRdb re-analysed the 5' RACE reads in MiXCR, keeping a single row per CDR3 protein. The table lists approximately 440,000 distinct CDR3 sequences, 15% to 20% of them singletons. V lost 4 bases, J lost 6 bases, and 18 bases lay in between. This CDR3 contains 15 residues. Germline CDR1 reads MNHNY; CDR2 reads SVGAGI (reference sequence). This clonotype was sampled from an adult woman who had mild COVID-19 (a few samples of this study predate the infection). Cell type and time point are not known. This sequence joins TRBV6-6 and TRBJ1-2; D may be TRBD1 (6 bases). The sample comprised PBMCs or a T cell subset sorted from them (not recorded which). This CDR3 reads CASSSLGRGLDGYTF. The CDR3 nucleotides read TGTGCCAGCAGTTCCCTGGGCAGGGGTTTGGATGGCTACACCTTC.